This T cell receptor (beta chain) comes out of a study of regulatory T cells in long-lasting Graves disease. At the level of the study: It was over 5 years of antithyroid drugs, with positive TSH receptor antibodies, that meant persistent Graves' disease.

Time point given: persistent/refractory GD, antithyroid drugs over 5 years with positive TRAb. The authors made the TCR library using RNA they extracted from PBMCs. The CDR3 runs 13 residues. The V and J ends lost 6 bases and 6 bases respectively, with 12 bases between them. Arm-PCR of CDR3 regions and iRepertoire HTBI primers were used to build TCR beta libraries. TCRdb re-called the multiplex PCR reads through MiXCR, storing one row per CDR3 protein. The sample lists 450,000 or so distinct CDR3 sequences, less than 25% occurring once. The source of this sequence is a female donor with Graves disease. Source: peripheral blood mononuclear cells (PBMCs), taken when the disease was refractory, from a patient treated with antithyroid drugs. This chain connects TRBV12-3 or TRBV12-4 to TRBJ2-1; TRBD1 might be the D (6 bases). CDR3 in amino acids: CASRHQGRNEQFF. Written as DNA, the CDR3 is TGTGCCAGCAGGCACCAGGGGCGCAATGAGCAGTTCTTC.